The 32 T cell receptor beta chains given below trace back to one sample, sequenced in a study of blood T cell repertoires in COVID-19. Assay used: immunoSEQ multiplex PCR; TCRdb lists only in-frame clones, some missing. The data show 250,000 to 300,000 clones, 85% to 90% seen once. The sequenced sample was PBMCs or T cells enriched from blood (not recorded which). The receptors shown here come from a man in his forties or fifties who had recovered from COVID-19.

J is TRBJ2-2 and V is TRBV6-2 or TRBV6-3; the D gene is possibly TRBD1 (6 bases). Trimming cost V 0 bases and J 4 bases, with 15 bases left between them. The germline CDR1 and CDR2 sequences are MNHEY and SVGEGT. The CDR3 runs 17 residues. This CDR3 is CASSYSAGARGTGELFF. The DNA of the CDR3 is TGTGCCAGCAGTTACTCGGCAGGGGCGCGCGGCACCGGGGAGCTGTTTTTT.

The chain couples TRBV10-3 to TRBJ2-5, with TRBD2 matching 11 bases. In germline, CDR1 is ENHRY, CDR2 SYGVKD. This CDR3 has 15 amino acids. With 4 bases clipped from V and 3 bases from J, the junction kept 4 bases outside the gene matches. CDR3 nucleotides: TGTGCCATCAGTGGGGATAGCGGGAGGGAAGAGACCCAGTACTTC. Encoded protein: CAISGDSGREETQYF.

The rearrangement uses TRBV9 and TRBJ2-5, with D tentatively TRBD1 (6 bases). The V gene's germline CDR1 is SGDLS and CDR2 YYNGEE. CDR3 length: 17 amino acids. The V end was cut by 3 bases, the J end by 2 bases, with 20 bases between. CDR3 bases: TGTGCCAGCAGCGGTAGTACAGGGTTCATTCCACAAGAGACCCAGTACTTC. Protein sequence: CASSGSTGFIPQETQYF.

This chain joins TRBV18 and TRBJ2-7, with 7 nucleotides matching TRBD1. This CDR3 has 14 residues. Germline V CDR1 and CDR2: KGHSH, LQKENI. Trimming cost V 3 bases and J 6 bases; bases outside gene matches: 8. This CDR3 reads CASSPYRGRVEQYF. The DNA of the CDR3 is TGTGCCAGCTCACCTTACAGGGGACGCGTCGAGCAGTACTTC.

This clone came up a few times. V gene TRBV6-4 combines with J gene TRBJ2-1; 10 bases match TRBD2. Germline V gives CDR1 MRHNA, CDR2 SNTAGT. The V segment lost 2 bases and the J segment 6 bases; nucleotides outside the gene matches: 1. CDR3 length: 14 amino acids. CDR3 coding DNA: TGTGCCAGCAGTGACAGCGGGGGGGCCAATGAGCAGTTCTTC. Its protein product is CASSDSGGANEQFF.

The chain recombines TRBV9 with TRBJ2-5, with D maybe TRBD2 (6 bases). CDR1 is SGDLS, CDR2 YYNGEE, per germline. V was shortened by 3 bases and J by 2 bases, with 17 bases between the two germline ends. CDR3 size: 16 residues. For the CDR3, the DNA is TGTGCCAGCAGCGCAAAAACCGGGAGCCCACAAGAGACCCAGTACTTC. Its protein is CASSAKTGSPQETQYF.

The genes are TRBV12-5 and TRBJ2-7, with TRBD1 identical over 11 bases. CDR1 LGHNT and CDR2 FRNRAP come from the germline V gene. The CDR3 has 15 residues. V gave up 4 bases and J gave up 3 bases; unmatched junction bases: 5. This CDR3 is CASGSGQGARYEQYF. The CDR3 DNA is TGTGCTAGTGGTTCTGGACAGGGGGCCCGCTACGAGCAGTACTTC. Full variable domain (outside the CDR3, taken from reference TRBV12-5 and TRBJ2-7): DARVTQTPRHKVTEMGQEVTMRCQPILGHNTVFWYRQTMMQGLELLAYFRNRAPLDDSGMPKDRFSAEMPDATLATLKIQPSEPRDSAVYFCASGSGQGARYEQYFGPGTRLTVT.

V and J are TRBV7-9 and TRBJ1-2; 9 nucleotides agree with TRBD1. The CDR3 spans 15 residues. In germline, CDR1 is SEHNR, CDR2 FQNEAQ (reference sequence). V lost 1 base to trimming and J lost 6 bases; unmatched junction nucleotides: 6. The CDR3, as DNA: TGTGCCAGCAGCTTAGGAGACAGGGGGGCGGATGGCTACACCTTC. Amino acid sequence: CASSLGDRGADGYTF.

This rearrangement joins TRBV4-1 to TRBJ1-4; 7 bases fit TRBD1. The ends lost 0 bases at V and 5 bases at J; junction bases unmatched: 6. This CDR3 spans 16 amino acids. Looked up from germline, CDR1 is MGHRA and CDR2 is YSYEKL. CDR3 in amino acids: CASSQDSGTDNEKLFF. The CDR3 DNA is TGCGCCAGCAGCCAAGATTCTGGGACAGACAATGAAAAACTGTTTTTT.

This clone was counted between two and nine times. This chain connects TRBV7-2 to TRBJ1-5, with 7 positions matching TRBD1. The CDR3 is made up of 15 amino acids. Germline CDR1 and CDR2: SGHTA and FQGNSA. Trimming at V came to 7 bases and at J to 2 bases, leaving 8 bases not matched to a gene. The CDR3 region has the DNA TGTGCCAGCAAGACAGGGTGGAGGGGCAATCAGCCCCAGCATTTT. Its translation: CASKTGWRGNQPQHF.

The chain couples TRBV21-1 to TRBJ2-7; the table's TRBD2 call for D was not verified on the DNA. TRBV21-1 is classified as a pseudogene. This CDR3 contains 13 residues. CDR3 sequence reads: CASSNRLIYEQYF. As DNA, the CDR3 is TGTGCCAGCAGCAATCGACTAATCTACGAGCAGTACTTC.

The chain recombines TRBV3-1 (or the pseudogene TRBV3-2) with TRBJ1-2; tentatively, D is TRBD1 (5 bases). The germline CDR1 and CDR2 sequences are LGHDT and YNNKEL (reference sequence). Trimming cost V 6 bases and J 3 bases, with 14 bases left between them. The CDR3 totals 14 residues. CDR3 DNA: TGTGCCAGCAGACGGGGGGGGACCGACTATGGCTACACCTTC. Amino acids: CASRRGGTDYGYTF.

This rearrangement joins TRBV5-6 to TRBJ1-6; 10 nucleotides align to TRBD1. The V gene end was trimmed by 0 bases and the J gene end by 2 bases; junction bases not matched to a gene: 2. Germline V gene sequence: CDR1 SGHDT, CDR2 YYEEEE. This CDR3 region has 17 residues. The CDR3 DNA sequence: TGTGCCAGCAGCTTGGGCGGGACAGGGGCCTATAATTCACCCCTCCACTTT. The encoded protein is CASSLGGTGAYNSPLHF. Drawing the rest from reference TRBV5-6 and TRBJ1-6, the complete variable domain is DAGVTQSPTHLIKTRGQQVTLRCSPKSGHDTVSWYQQALGQGPQFIFQYYEEEERQRGNFPDRFSGHQFPNYSSELNVNALLLGDSALYLCASSLGGTGAYNSPLHFGNGTRLTVT.

The chain links TRBV5-1 to TRBJ2-3, with TRBD1 identical over 8 bases. Trimming took 4 bases from V and 0 from J; bases not matched to a gene: 4. This CDR3 region has 15 residues. CDR1 SGHRS and CDR2 YFSETQ come from the germline V gene. CDR3 nucleotides: TGCGCCAGCAGCATAGGACAGGGCAGCACAGATACGCAGTATTTT. Its protein product is CASSIGQGSTDTQYF.

The chain recombines TRBV23-1 with TRBJ2-7, with 7 bases fitting TRBD2. TRBV23-1 is an open reading frame, and its role is uncertain. The V and J ends lost 4 bases and 0 bases, in that order; junction bases with no gene match: 9. The CDR3 runs to 16 residues. The CDR3 here is CASSPSGLAGSYEQYF. The DNA of the CDR3 is TGCGCCAGCAGTCCATCCGGGTTAGCGGGCTCCTACGAGCAGTACTTC.

V gene TRBV4-2 combines with J gene TRBJ2-1, with TRBD2 matching over 7 bases. The CDR3 runs 17 residues. V dropped 2 bases and J dropped 6; count of bases not matched to a gene: 13. Germline V gene sequence: CDR1 LGHNA, CDR2 YNFKEQ. The CDR3 DNA is TGTGCCAGCAGCCAAACCCCTGGCCTAGCGGCCTCCAATGAGCAGTTCTTC. The encoded protein is CASSQTPGLAASNEQFF.

V is TRBV4-2 and J is TRBJ2-3, with TRBD2 identical over 8 bases. Germline values: CDR1 LGHNA, CDR2 YNFKEQ. Trimming took 4 bases from V and 2 from J; bases not matched to a gene: 23. The CDR3 has 21 amino acids. Here the CDR3 reads CASSPGGTSSGSLGHTDTQYF. In DNA, the CDR3 is TGTGCCAGCAGCCCGGGGGGTACGTCGAGCGGGAGTTTGGGGCACACAGATACGCAGTATTTT.

V is TRBV6-5 and J is TRBJ1-6; a possible D gene is TRBD1 (5 bases). CDR3 size: 14 residues. Germline assignment: CDR1 MNHEY and CDR2 SVGAGI. V was trimmed by 6 bases and J by 8 bases, leaving 14 bases between them. The CDR3: CASSDKGRDSPLHF. CDR3 nucleotides: TGTGCCAGCAGCGACAAGGGGAGGGATTCACCCCTCCACTTT.

V gene TRBV3-1 (or the pseudogene TRBV3-2) combines with J gene TRBJ1-4, with a tentative D call TRBD1 (6 bases). The CDR3 has 16 amino acids. Trimming pared 1 base from V and 10 bases from J, leaving 19 bases between. Per germline, CDR1 LGHDT and CDR2 YNNKEL (reference sequence). CDR3 in amino acids: CASSQVSTGTSGKLFF. CDR3 nucleotide sequence: TGTGCCAGCAGCCAAGTCTCGACAGGCACAAGTGGAAAACTGTTTTTT.

This sequence joins TRBV19 and TRBJ1-2, with 8 bases identical to TRBD1. Germline V lookup: CDR1 LNHDA, CDR2 SQIVND (reference sequence). V was pared by 9 bases and J by 6 bases, with 6 bases of the junction left unmatched. There are 12 residues in the CDR3. Here the CDR3 DNA reads TGTGCCAGGGTGGACAGGGCGAATGGCTACACCTTC. It specifies CARVDRANGYTF.

The chain links TRBV19 to TRBJ1-4, with TRBD1 matching over 7 bases. V trimming: 6 bases; J trimming: 4 bases; junction bases outside the gene matches: 8. The germline gives CDR1 LNHDA, CDR2 SQIVND (reference sequence). The CDR3 totals 15 residues. The CDR3 loop is CASSTLAGGNEKLFF. The DNA of the CDR3 is TGTGCCAGTAGCACCCTGGCAGGGGGTAATGAAAAACTGTTTTTT.

The chain combines TRBV28 with TRBJ2-7; TRBD2 is a possible D gene (6 bases). This CDR3 contains 17 residues. Germline assignment: CDR1 MDHEN and CDR2 SYDVKM. Between the trimmed V and J ends, which lost 5 bases and 4 bases, there was a span of 24 bases. CDR3 region: CASSQILIVAGLYEQYF. As DNA, the CDR3 is TGTGCCAGCAGTCAAATTCTTATAGTGGCGGGGTTATACGAGCAGTACTTC.

Regarding this clone: The germline gene is not matched at one end of the junction; a read error may be the cause. The chain carries TRBV2 and TRBJ2-7; the match to TRBD2 covers 13 bases. This CDR3 region has 14 residues. Per germline, CDR1 SNHLY and CDR2 FYNNEI. This CDR3 is CASSDGLAGDRQRF. The CDR3 bases are TGTGCCAGCAGCGACGGACTAGCGGGGGATCGACAGCGTTTC.

The chain joins TRBV3-1 (or the pseudogene TRBV3-2) to TRBJ2-3; 7 bases are shared with TRBD2. Germline assignment: CDR1 LGHDT and CDR2 YNNKEL (reference sequence). CDR3 length: 16 residues. Unmatched junction bases numbered 7, after V lost 4 bases and J lost 0 bases. CDR3 DNA: TGTGCCAGCAGCCCTATTAAGCGGGAAAGCACAGATACGCAGTATTTT. It yields the protein CASSPIKRESTDTQYF.

This chain links TRBV12-3 or TRBV12-4 with TRBJ1-2; D gene uncertain. V shed 5 bases and J shed 3 bases, with 10 bases lying between them. The CDR3 runs to 13 residues. The CDR3: CASSPSEDYGYTF. The CDR3 DNA follows: TGTGCCAGCAGTCCAAGCGAAGACTATGGCTACACCTTC.

V is TRBV4-2 and J is TRBJ2-3, with TRBD1 identical over 11 bases. Trimming cost V 1 base and J 7 bases; bases outside gene matches: 13. Germline V gives CDR1 LGHNA, CDR2 YNFKEQ. This CDR3 comprises 18 residues. The DNA for the CDR3 is TGTGCCAGCAGCCAAGTTAGATTGGGACAGGGGGTTCGGCATACGCAGTATTTT. It specifies CASSQVRLGQGVRHTQYF.

This rearrangement joins TRBV27 to TRBJ2-1, with D tentatively TRBD1 (6 bases). The germline gives CDR1 MNHEY, CDR2 SMNVEV (reference sequence). CDR3 size: 16 residues. V lost 5 bases, J lost 8 bases, and 22 bases lay in between. The CDR3 sequence: CASSAYVWGQVYEQFF. CDR3 bases: TGTGCCAGCAGTGCCTACGTGTGGGGGCAGGTATATGAGCAGTTCTTC.

V is TRBV30 and J is TRBJ1-6; the match to TRBD1 covers 7 bases. J gave up 8 bases and V 4 bases, and 8 bases lay outside the gene matches. The germline V gene has CDR1 GTSNPN and CDR2 SVGIG (reference sequence). The CDR3 sequence is 14 residues long. CDR3 nucleotides: TGTGCCTGGAAGGCAGGGGGAGAGTATTCACCCCTCCACTTT. This encodes CAWKAGGEYSPLHF.

The CDR3 reads CASSLNPTGNTEAFF. CDR3 sequence (DNA): TGTGCCAGCAGTCTAAACCCTACAGGGAACACTGAAGCTTTCTTT. The gene calls are TRBV28 and TRBJ1-1; perhaps TRBD1 as D (5 bases). Trimming took off 5 bases at V and 1 base at J, with 14 bases between the two ends. This CDR3 comprises 15 residues. Germline assignment: CDR1 MDHEN and CDR2 SYDVKM.

J is TRBJ2-3 and V is TRBV5-1; TRBD2 matches at 8 bases. The CDR3 consists of 14 residues. Germline V CDR1 and CDR2: SGHRS, YFSETQ. Unmatched junction bases numbered 1, after V lost 3 bases and J lost 1 base. The CDR3 region has the DNA TGCGCCAGCAGCTATAGCGGGGGCACAGATACGCAGTATTTT. Its protein is CASSYSGGTDTQYF.

This clone has a single count. The V call is TRBV18, the J call TRBJ2-7; 7 bases align to TRBD2. Per germline, CDR1 KGHSH and CDR2 LQKENI. This CDR3 comprises 14 residues. With V trimmed by 5 bases and J by 0 bases, 4 bases remained unmatched. In DNA, the CDR3 is TGTGCCAGCTCAAGCGGGGCTAACTCCTACGAGCAGTACTTC. It is translated as CASSSGANSYEQYF.

The chain combines TRBV5-6 with TRBJ1-2; 8 bases are a match to TRBD1. Germline-derived CDR1 and CDR2 are SGHDT and YYEEEE. This CDR3 contains 15 residues. The ends lost 2 bases at V and 4 bases at J; junction bases unmatched: 7. CDR3 in amino acids: CASSFLQGAGYGYTF. The CDR3 bases are TGTGCCAGCAGCTTCTTGCAGGGGGCAGGCTATGGCTACACCTTC. Filled out from reference TRBV5-6 and TRBJ1-2, the complete variable domain reads DAGVTQSPTHLIKTRGQQVTLRCSPKSGHDTVSWYQQALGQGPQFIFQYYEEEERQRGNFPDRFSGHQFPNYSSELNVNALLLGDSALYLCASSFLQGAGYGYTFGSGTRLTVV.